A single sample gave rise to the 20 T cell receptor beta chains below, sequenced in a study of regulatory T cells in long-lasting Graves disease. Library construction for TCR beta used iRepertoire HTBI primers and Arm-PCR of CDR3 regions. MiXCR was run by TCRdb on the multiplex PCR reads, yielding one entry per CDR3 protein. The sample carries about 220,000 distinct CDR3 sequences, about 19% recorded once. The time point was: newly diagnosed GD, antithyroid drugs for less than 3 months. PBMC RNA was the source of the TCR library. The same sample was also studied in work on T cells in Graves' hyperthyroidism and ophthalmopathy.

The sequences come from peripheral blood mononuclear cells (PBMCs), collected at new diagnosis, from a patient treated with antithyroid drugs. These receptors were collected from a woman aged 30 to 39 with Graves disease.

The J gene is TRBJ2-3, the V gene TRBV20-1; D gene unclear. The J call is doubtful: the DNA matches TRBJ2-5 better. CDR3 length equals 11 residues. Germline CDR1 and CDR2: DFQATT and SNEGSKA (reference sequence). The CDR3 DNA follows: TGCAGTGCTTCCCCTTCAAAGACCCAGTACTTC. Protein: CSASPSKTQYF.

This clonotype has ten or more counts. The V and J genes are TRBV12-3 or TRBV12-4 and TRBJ1-2; TRBD1 agrees at 7 bases. The CDR3 sequence is 16 residues long. J lost 7 bases, V lost 1 base, and 12 bases had no gene match. As DNA, the CDR3 is TGTGCCAGCAGTTTAGGTCTGGGAGGGGGCTCGGTTGGCTACACCTTC. Translated, it gives CASSLGLGGGSVGYTF.

This clonotype was counted at least ten times. The rearrangement links TRBV27 to TRBJ2-3; D is ambiguous. The CDR3 spans 13 residues. Trimming removed 2 bases at V and 3 bases at J, with 6 bases between. Germline V gene data show CDR1 as MNHEY and CDR2 as SMNVEV (reference sequence). CDR3 sequence (DNA): TGTGCCAGCAGTTTAATGGTGACAGATACGCAGTATTTT. This encodes CASSLMVTDTQYF.

The CDR3: CASSYAGTNTEAFF. CDR3 bases: TGTGCCAGCAGTTATGCAGGGACGAACACTGAAGCTTTCTTT. V is TRBV27 and J is TRBJ1-1, with D perhaps matching TRBD1 (5 bases). CDR1 is MNHEY and CDR2 is SMNVEV in the germline V gene (reference sequence). The CDR3 runs 14 residues. V gave up 4 bases and J gave up 1 base, with 10 bases separating them.

This clonotype came up a few times. The chain couples TRBV6-1 to TRBJ1-2; D call uncertain. The germline gives CDR1 MNHNS, CDR2 SASEGT. The CDR3 covers 13 residues. V lost 3 bases and J lost 3, with 8 bases in between. In nucleotides, the CDR3 is TGTGCCAGCAGTGAGAGAGGAGACTATGGCTACACCTTC. Protein product: CASSERGDYGYTF.

This clonotype was detected many times. This chain links TRBV5-1 with TRBJ1-3; D uncertain. This CDR3 spans 14 amino acids. Deletions cut 0 bases from V and 1 base from J, with 5 bases between. Germline CDR1 SGHRS, CDR2 YFSETQ. The CDR3 DNA reads TGCGCCAGCAGCTTGGGGGCATCTGGAAACACCATATATTTT. Residues: CASSLGASGNTIYF.

V usage is TRBV20-1 and J usage is TRBJ2-7; a possible D gene is TRBD2 (5 bases). The germline V gene has CDR1 DFQATT and CDR2 SNEGSKA (reference sequence). The CDR3 is 11 amino acids. V was clipped by 7 bases and J by 3 bases, with 10 bases between them. The CDR3 region is CSGLRNYEQYF. CDR3 nucleotides: TGCAGTGGACTAAGGAACTACGAGCAGTACTTC.

This clonotype showed up just a few times. The chain carries TRBV10-2 and TRBJ2-7, with a possible D match to TRBD2 (5 bases). The CDR3 loop spans 11 amino acids. V shed 8 bases and J shed 5 bases, with 10 bases lying between them. Germline CDR1 and CDR2: WSHSY and SAAADI. This CDR3 is CASRGTHEQYF. The DNA of the CDR3 is TGCGCCAGCCGGGGAACCCACGAGCAGTACTTC.

As to this clonotype: A far larger clone is one base from this, pointing to a likely read error. The gene calls are TRBV20-1 and TRBJ2-1; D tentatively reads TRBD1 or TRBD2 (5 bases each). V was trimmed by 1 base and J by 13 bases, leaving 17 bases between them. Germline V CDR1 and CDR2: DFQATT, SNEGSKA (reference sequence). The CDR3 extends over 13 amino acids. The CDR3 DNA follows: TGCAGTGCTAGAGTTTCATTAGGGGAGACCCAGTTCTTC. It yields the protein CSARVSLGETQFF.

This clonotype was counted ten times or more. The V gene is TRBV24-1, the J gene TRBJ2-3, with D hard to call. V was clipped by 4 bases and J by 3 bases, with 13 bases between them. The CDR3 length is 15 residues. CDR1 is KGHDR and CDR2 is SFDVKD in the germline V gene. In DNA, the CDR3 is TGTGCCACCAGTGACCCCCGATCCCCGACAGATACGCAGTATTTT. Its protein product is CATSDPRSPTDTQYF.

This clonotype appeared many times. Mismatch with germline at one junction end may stem from a read error. The genes are TRBV4-1 and TRBJ2-7; 8 nucleotides line up with TRBD2. The V gene's germline CDR1 is MGHRA and CDR2 YSYEKL. The CDR3 consists of 15 residues. The CDR3 DNA follows: TGTGCCAGCAGCGATCGGGGGGGCCAGAAGAACGAGCAGTACTTC. Translation: CASSDRGGQKNEQYF.

This clonotype turned up a few times. The chain joins TRBV10-2 to TRBJ2-2, with D uncertain. The CDR3 spans 15 residues. The germline V and J ends were trimmed by 0 bases and 6 bases, with 11 bases remaining between them. The germline V gene has CDR1 WSHSY and CDR2 SAAADI. CDR3: CASSESLRSAGELFF. The CDR3 DNA follows: TGCGCCAGCAGTGAGTCGCTCAGGAGCGCCGGGGAGCTGTTTTTT.

This sequence joins TRBV19 and TRBJ2-7, with 9 positions matching TRBD1. This CDR3 is 15 amino acids long. J lost 4 bases, V lost 5 bases, and 9 bases had no gene match. Germline V lookup: CDR1 LNHDA, CDR2 SQIVND (reference sequence). CDR3 nucleotides: TGTGCCAGTAGTCCTTCCGGGACAGGGTCTTACGAGCAGTACTTC. Translating it yields CASSPSGTGSYEQYF.

Comment on this clonotype: This probably arose from a read error, given a far larger clone one base away. The rearrangement joins TRBV9 to TRBJ1-3; 7 nucleotides match TRBD1. The length of the CDR3 is 16 residues. The germline gives CDR1 SGDLS, CDR2 YYNGEE. DNA of the CDR3: TGCGCCAGCAGCTTGGAATTTACAGGGGCCGGAAACACCACATATTTT. Amino acids: CASSLEFTGAGNTTYF.

This clonotype was seen many times. The chain has TRBV11-2 and TRBJ2-3; no definite D call. The CDR3 is 13 amino acids. Per germline, CDR1 SGHAT and CDR2 FQNNGV. V was pared by 0 bases and J by 5 bases, with 6 bases between. CDR3 sequence: CASSLDQGDTQYF. CDR3 nucleotide sequence: TGTGCCAGCAGCTTAGATCAAGGAGATACGCAGTATTTT.

This clonotype was counted at least ten times. The rearrangement uses TRBV12-3 or TRBV12-4 and TRBJ2-1; D might be TRBD1 (5 bases). Trimming shortened V by 6 bases and J by 4 bases, and 7 bases separated the two germline ends. This CDR3 spans 12 amino acids. CDR3 in DNA: TGTGCCAGCAGAAAGGGGTACAATGAGCAGTTCTTC. Its translation is CASRKGYNEQFF.

This clonotype appeared a few times. The chain joins TRBV14 to TRBJ1-2; a possible D gene is TRBD1 (6 bases). The CDR3 totals 17 residues. Germline V gene data show CDR1 as SGHDN and CDR2 as FVKESK. Trimming pared 0 bases from V and 7 bases from J, leaving 21 bases between. CDR3 residues: CASSQDLGGGALRGYTF. The CDR3 DNA sequence: TGTGCCAGCAGCCAAGATCTGGGGGGGGGCGCCCTTCGTGGCTACACCTTC.

Points on this clonotype: This likely came from a read error, as a far larger clone is one base away. V and J are TRBV25-1 and TRBJ1-1, with D maybe TRBD1 (6 bases). This CDR3 region has 21 residues. CDR1 is MGHDK, CDR2 SYGVNS, per germline. Trimming took off 5 bases at V and 1 base at J, with 32 bases between the two ends. DNA for the CDR3: TGTGCCAGCAGTCGAGTGGGCCTGCGGGACACGTACGGAAAAGGGAACACTGAAGCTTTCTTT. It codes for CASSRVGLRDTYGKGNTEAFF.

This clonotype was seen many times. The CDR3 coding sequence is TGTGCCAGCAGTATACAGCGACATAGCAATCAGCCCCAGCATTTT. It encodes CASSIQRHSNQPQHF. The V gene is TRBV2, the J gene TRBJ1-5; D remains unclear. Germline-derived CDR1 and CDR2 are SNHLY and FYNNEI. The CDR3 runs to 15 residues. V lost 5 bases and J lost 0, with 11 bases in between.

This clonotype occurred many times. The chain uses TRBV28 and TRBJ2-6; D gene unclear. V shed 1 base and J shed 0 bases, with 10 bases lying between them. From germline, CDR1 is MDHEN and CDR2 SYDVKM. The CDR3 has 17 amino acids. CDR3 sequence reads: CASSLLGASSGANVLTF. The CDR3 nucleotides read TGTGCCAGCAGTTTATTGGGCGCGAGCTCTGGGGCCAACGTCCTGACTTTC.